This T cell receptor (beta chain) comes out of a study of T cells in Graves' hyperthyroidism and ophthalmopathy. At the level of the study: Before any treatment, at initial diagnosis, peripheral blood was collected.

V lost 2 bases and J lost 5, with 11 bases in between. Germline lookup yields CDR1 SGHNT and CDR2 YYREEE (reference sequence). CDR3 length: 14 amino acids. Among the patients, aged 18 to 65, hyperthyroidism was newly diagnosed and had lasted under 2 months. Amplification of TCR beta CDR3 regions used RNA as the template. Researchers ran a first-round RT-PCR on the TCR CDR3 using the HTBI primer set. TCRdb analysed the multiplex PCR reads with MiXCR anew, one entry per CDR3 protein. This sample carries some 600,000 distinct CDR3 sequences, around 14% of them seen once, and the ten largest clones take roughly 5.7%.

This chain links TRBV5-4 with TRBJ2-1, with D perhaps TRBD1 or TRBD2 (6 bases each). Sequencing used blood. This TCR was recovered from a woman younger than 45 with Graves' hyperthyroidism that later progressed to Graves' ophthalmopathy. The CDR3 DNA sequence: TGTGCCAGCAGCTTTGGGGGGCCCGACAATGAGCAGTTCTTC. Its protein is CASSFGGPDNEQFF.